The 11 T cell receptor beta chains in this list originate from one sample, sequenced in a study of cytomegalovirus exposure and HLA in healthy donors. In the PCR, 60 Vbeta and 13 Jbeta primers were used. Data came from immunoSEQ multiplex PCR; TCRdb stores just in-frame clones and leaves some out. The sample totals around 50,000 clones. The sequenced material came from PBMCs. Receptors were obtained from a woman aged 25 to 39 in good health and CMV-seropositive.

The chain combines TRBV9 with TRBJ2-1, with D tentatively TRBD1 (6 bases). The CDR3 is 14 residues long. The V end lost 3 bases, the J end lost 6 bases, and 13 bases lay between the germline ends. Germline values: CDR1 SGDLS, CDR2 YYNGEE. DNA of the CDR3: TGTGCCAGCAGCGAGAGGGTGACAGGCAATGAGCAGTTCTTC. Protein sequence: CASSERVTGNEQFF.

The chain links TRBV7-2 to TRBJ1-2; D is unclear. The CDR3 has 13 residues. CDR1 is SGHTA, CDR2 FQGNSA, per germline. V lost 2 bases and J 4 bases, leaving 8 bases between the germline ends. The CDR3 DNA reads as TGTGCCAGCAGCTTAAATCCCTTCTATGGCTACACCTTC. Translated: CASSLNPFYGYTF.

This chain uses TRBV28 with TRBJ2-5, with 13 positions matching TRBD2. There are 17 residues in the CDR3. V lost 0 bases and J lost 5; bases outside the gene matches: 6. CDR1 and CDR2 from the germline V gene are MDHEN and SYDVKM. The CDR3 protein is CASSLWTSGGKYETQYF. The CDR3, as DNA: TGTGCCAGCAGTTTATGGACTAGCGGGGGGAAGTATGAGACCCAGTACTTC.

The chain uses TRBV5-1 and TRBJ2-5; TRBD1 matches at 7 bases. The CDR3 is 13 residues long. In germline, CDR1 is SGHRS, CDR2 YFSETQ. J lost 6 bases, V lost 3 bases, and 5 bases had no gene match. CDR3 nucleotide sequence: TGCGCCAGCAGCTCCGGGACAGCTAAGACCCAGTACTTC. Amino acid sequence: CASSSGTAKTQYF. The complete variable domain, with remaining parts taken from reference TRBV5-1 and TRBJ2-5, reads KAGVTQTPRYLIKTRGQQVTLSCSPISGHRSVSWYQQTPGQGLQFLFEYFSETQRNKGNFPGRFSGRQFSNSRSEMNVSTLELGDSALYLCASSSGTAKTQYFGPGTRLLVL.

This rearrangement joins TRBV5-4 to TRBJ1-3; 9 nucleotides agree with TRBD1. Germline CDR1 and CDR2: SGHNT and YYREEE (reference sequence). The V and J ends lost 4 bases and 6 bases, in that order; junction bases with no gene match: 5. The CDR3 length is 14 residues. DNA for the CDR3: TGTGCCAGCAGCCGCGACAGGGGGGAAAACACCATATATTTT. It encodes CASSRDRGENTIYF.

The V and J genes are TRBV19 and TRBJ2-7, with 16 bases matching TRBD2. Per the germline V gene, CDR1 is LNHDA and CDR2 is SQIVND (reference sequence). There are 16 residues in the CDR3. J lost 4 bases, V lost 9 bases, and 9 bases had no gene match. The CDR3 is CASGHGTSGGEYEQYF. The CDR3 coding sequence is TGTGCCAGCGGACACGGGACTAGCGGGGGGGAGTACGAGCAGTACTTC.

The V call is TRBV9, the J call TRBJ2-1; 10 bases fit TRBD2. The ends lost 3 bases at V and 3 bases at J; junction bases unmatched: 3. The CDR3 is 15 amino acids. Germline lookup yields CDR1 SGDLS and CDR2 YYNGEE. CDR3 sequence: CASSAGTSDYNEQFF. The CDR3 bases are TGTGCCAGCAGCGCCGGGACTAGCGACTACAATGAGCAGTTCTTC.

CDR3 protein: CASSFGQGDNEQFF. In DNA form, the CDR3 reads TGTGCCAGCAGCTTCGGACAGGGGGACAATGAGCAGTTCTTC. This chain connects TRBV11-3 to TRBJ2-1; TRBD1 matches at 10 bases. The junction had 1 base not matched to a gene; V was cut back by 3 bases and J by 5 bases. In germline, CDR1 is SGHNT, CDR2 YENEEA. The CDR3 sequence is 14 residues long.

This chain uses TRBV11-2 with TRBJ1-1; no definite D call. The CDR3 is made up of 15 amino acids. Trimming shortened V by 5 bases and J by 5 bases, and 18 bases separated the two germline ends. Germline V gene sequence: CDR1 SGHAT, CDR2 FQNNGV. The CDR3 DNA follows: TGTGCCAGCAGCCCGACGATGGGCGTGGTGACTGAAGCTTTCTTT. Amino acids: CASSPTMGVVTEAFF. The variable domain in full, completed from reference TRBV11-2 and TRBJ1-1, reads EAGVAQSPRYKIIEKRQSVAFWCNPISGHATLYWYQQILGQGPKLLIQFQNNGVVDDSQLPKDRFSAERLKGVDSTLKIQPAKLEDSAVYLCASSPTMGVVTEAFFGQGTRLTVV.

The chain uses TRBV29-1 and TRBJ2-2, with 7 bases matching TRBD1. In germline, CDR1 is SQVTM, CDR2 ANQGSEA. The CDR3 covers 13 residues. The V and J ends lost 5 bases and 6 bases, in that order; junction bases with no gene match: 6. The CDR3 protein is CSVRERGPGELFF. CDR3 DNA sequence: TGCAGCGTTAGGGAAAGGGGGCCCGGGGAGCTGTTTTTT.

J is TRBJ1-4 and V is TRBV7-9, with D hard to call. The CDR3 is 15 residues long. Germline V gene sequence: CDR1 SEHNR, CDR2 FQNEAQ (reference sequence). With 0 bases removed from V and 12 bases from J, the gap between germline ends came to 17 bases. CDR3 coding DNA: TGTGCCAGCAGCTTAGCGCTAATCGGAGGAGAAGAACTGTTTTTT. Protein product: CASSLALIGGEELFF.